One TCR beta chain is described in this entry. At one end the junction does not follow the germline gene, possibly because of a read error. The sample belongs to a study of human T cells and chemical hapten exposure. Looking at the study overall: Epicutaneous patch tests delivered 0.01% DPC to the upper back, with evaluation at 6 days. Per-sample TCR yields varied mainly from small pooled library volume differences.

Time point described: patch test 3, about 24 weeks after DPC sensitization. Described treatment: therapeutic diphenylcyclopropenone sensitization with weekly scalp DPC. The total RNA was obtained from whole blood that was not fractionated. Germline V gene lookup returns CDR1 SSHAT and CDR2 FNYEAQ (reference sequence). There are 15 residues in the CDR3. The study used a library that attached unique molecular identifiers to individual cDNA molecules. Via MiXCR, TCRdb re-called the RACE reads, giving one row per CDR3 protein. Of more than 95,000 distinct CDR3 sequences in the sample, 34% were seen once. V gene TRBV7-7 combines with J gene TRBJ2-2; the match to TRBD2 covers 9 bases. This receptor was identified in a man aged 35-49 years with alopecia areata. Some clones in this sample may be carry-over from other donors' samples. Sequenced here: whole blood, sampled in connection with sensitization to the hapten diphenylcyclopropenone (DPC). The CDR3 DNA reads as TGTGCTAGCAGCTTATCGGGACTAGCCGGCGGGGAGCTGTTTTTT. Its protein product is CASSLSGLAGGELFF.